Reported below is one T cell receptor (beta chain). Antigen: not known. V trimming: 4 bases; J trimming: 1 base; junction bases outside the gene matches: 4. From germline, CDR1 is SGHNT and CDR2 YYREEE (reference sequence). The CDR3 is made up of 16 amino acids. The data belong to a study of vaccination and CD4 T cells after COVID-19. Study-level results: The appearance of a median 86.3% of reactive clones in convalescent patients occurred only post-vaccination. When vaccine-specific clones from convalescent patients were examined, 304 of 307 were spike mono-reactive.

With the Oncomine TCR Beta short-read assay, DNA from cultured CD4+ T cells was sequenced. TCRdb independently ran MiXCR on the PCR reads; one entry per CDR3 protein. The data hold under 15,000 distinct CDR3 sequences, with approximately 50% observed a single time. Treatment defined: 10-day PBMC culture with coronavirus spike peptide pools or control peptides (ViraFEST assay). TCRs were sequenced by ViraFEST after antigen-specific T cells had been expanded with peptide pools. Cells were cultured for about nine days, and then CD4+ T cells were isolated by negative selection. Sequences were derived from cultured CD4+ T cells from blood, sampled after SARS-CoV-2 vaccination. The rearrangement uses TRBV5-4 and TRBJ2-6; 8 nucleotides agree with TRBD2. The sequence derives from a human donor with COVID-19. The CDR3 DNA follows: TGTGCCAGCAGCCCGGGAGGGAATTCTGGGGCCAACGTCCTGACTTTC. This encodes CASSPGGNSGANVLTF.